This record looks at one TCR beta chain sequence and its context. Primed by a sample-barcoded 5' primer and a J-beta primer mix, a second PCR proceeded for 7 to 11 cycles. TCRdb fed the 5' RACE reads into MiXCR, producing one record per CDR3 protein. Of hundreds of thousands of distinct CDR3 sequences in the sample, approximately 40% were seen once. This sample was taken from a study of blood T cells in healthy people across ages. Donors were systemically healthy Caucasian individuals from Russia aged about 6 to 95 years. Germline CDR1 WNHNN, CDR2 SYGVQD (reference sequence). The CDR3 consists of 13 residues. The V gene lost 5 bases and the J gene lost 6 bases, with 11 bases spanning the gap.

The genes are TRBV10-1 and TRBJ1-5, with D possibly TRBD1 on 5 matching bases. The receptor comes from a man at least 80 years old in good health. Specimen: blood. The CDR3 bases are TGCGCCAGCAGTCAGGGTTCGGGTCAGCCCCAGCATTTT. Its protein is CASSQGSGQPQHF.